The 8 T cell receptor beta chains presented below share a single source sample, sequenced in a study of CD8 T cells in ankylosing spondylitis. One entry per CDR3 protein, called by TCRdb with MiXCR from the 5' RACE reads. The repertoire includes fewer than 130,000 distinct CDR3 sequences, 24% of them detected once, and 10% to 15% sits in the top ten. The source material was synovial fluid, either unsorted or a sorted T cell fraction (not recorded which). These receptors all stem from a male donor with ankylosing spondylitis.

This clonotype came up a few times. This chain uses TRBV29-1 with TRBJ1-1; D unresolved. There are 13 residues in the CDR3. The germline gives CDR1 SQVTM, CDR2 ANQGSEA. With 3 bases removed from V and 2 bases from J, the gap between germline ends came to 10 bases. This chain's CDR3 is CSVEKQINTEAFF. CDR3 nucleotide sequence: TGCAGCGTTGAGAAACAGATTAACACTGAAGCTTTCTTT.

V gene TRBV29-1 combines with J gene TRBJ1-5, with TRBD1 as a possible D gene (6 bases). V lost 6 bases to trimming and J lost 2 bases, with 11 bases between them. The CDR3 extends over 13 amino acids. Germline V CDR1 and CDR2: SQVTM, ANQGSEA. As DNA, the CDR3 is TGCAGCGTCCTTACAGGGCGCAATCAGCCCCAGCATTTT. Translation gives CSVLTGRNQPQHF.

J is TRBJ2-1 and V is TRBV12-3 or TRBV12-4; TRBD2 might be the D (6 bases). The CDR3 has 15 amino acids. Trimming took off 3 bases at V and 4 bases at J, with 13 bases between the two ends. This chain's CDR3 is CASSFEAGRYNEQFF. Here the CDR3 DNA reads TGTGCCAGCAGTTTTGAGGCCGGGAGATACAATGAGCAGTTCTTC.

This clonotype has a handful of counts. The chain uses TRBV12-3 or TRBV12-4 and TRBJ2-1; 9 bases match TRBD2. After removal of 5 bases from V and 4 bases from J, the junction contained 6 bases not matched to a gene. The CDR3 has 15 amino acids. The CDR3: CASSPGTSFYNEQFF. The DNA for the CDR3 is TGTGCCAGCAGTCCCGGGACTAGCTTTTACAATGAGCAGTTCTTC.

V is TRBV20-1 and J is TRBJ1-2; 9 bases line up with TRBD1. V trimming: 4 bases; J trimming: 5 bases; junction bases outside the gene matches: 8. There are 14 residues in the CDR3. CDR1 is DFQATT, CDR2 SNEGSKA, per germline (reference sequence). The CDR3 here is CSATTGTGRYGYTF. In DNA form, the CDR3 reads TGCAGTGCTACTACCGGGACAGGGAGATATGGCTACACCTTC.

This clonotype was picked up a small number of times. The V and J genes are TRBV7-2 and TRBJ2-7, with 8 bases lining up with TRBD2. CDR1 and CDR2 from the germline V gene are SGHTA and FQGNSA. The CDR3 sequence is 15 residues long. The junction had 4 bases not matched to a gene; V was cut back by 1 base and J by 2 bases. For the CDR3, the DNA is TGTGCCAGCAGCTTAGGGATAGCGGGAACCTACGAGCAGTACGTC. It translates to CASSLGIAGTYEQYV.

This chain uses TRBV11-3 with TRBJ2-1; D might be TRBD2 (6 bases). This CDR3 is 13 amino acids long. Between the trimmed V and J ends, which lost 0 bases and 14 bases, there was a span of 14 bases. Per the germline V gene, CDR1 is SGHNT and CDR2 is YENEEA. The chain's CDR3 is CASSLDSGREKFF. CDR3 nucleotide sequence: TGTGCCAGCAGCTTAGATTCGGGGCGGGAAAAGTTCTTC.

Many counts were recorded for this clonotype. The CDR3 sequence is CSARRDSMNTEAFF. The CDR3 nucleotides are TGCAGTGCTAGGAGAGACAGCATGAACACTGAAGCTTTCTTT. This chain connects TRBV20-1 to TRBJ1-1; D might be TRBD1 (5 bases). The CDR3 consists of 14 residues. Germline assignment: CDR1 DFQATT and CDR2 SNEGSKA (reference sequence). Trimming took 3 bases from V and 0 from J, leaving 11 bases between them.